The T cell receptor beta chain under discussion was sequenced for a study of blood T cell repertoires in COVID-19. Study-level information: Sites in the United States, Italy and Spain provided acute and convalescent COVID-19 samples. PBMCs, B-cell-depleted T cells, or T cells were the source of the cDNA or gDNA that made up the material.

This clone was recorded once. Per germline, CDR1 LNHDA and CDR2 SQIVND (reference sequence). The CDR3 extends over 16 amino acids. V was pared by 5 bases and J by 8 bases, with 13 bases of the junction left unmatched. Per the authors' pipeline: Nucleated cell number was recorded as an estimate derived from reference gene primer amplification. The assay was immunoSEQ multiplex PCR, and TCRdb's table has in-frame clones only and misses some. V and J calls and clone size are those listed in that table; D and trimming were worked out from the DNA. The sample shows about 52,000 clones, about 91% of them seen only once.

Source material: peripheral blood. The chain links TRBV19 to TRBJ1-2, with 11 bases aligning to TRBD1. The sequence came from a man in his 60s with active COVID-19. CDR3 residues: CASSSTSGTGGRGYTF. The CDR3 DNA reads TGTGCCAGTAGTTCAACCTCCGGGACAGGGGGTCGAGGCTACACCTTC.